These 4 T cell receptor beta chains were sequenced from one sample in a study of control samples from healthy donors and cancer patients. TCRdb's table, derived via immunoSEQ multiplex PCR, lists solely in-frame clones and lacks some. The data contain some 220,000 clones, roughly 94% of them seen just once; the ten biggest clones take up more than 1.3%. The specimen was blood. Receptors were obtained from a man aged 45-60 years in good health.

V usage is TRBV4-1 and J usage is TRBJ2-1; D remains ambiguous. Germline V CDR1 and CDR2: MGHRA, YSYEKL. This CDR3 is 18 amino acids long. V was trimmed by 0 bases and J by 0 bases, leaving 15 bases between them. This chain's CDR3 is CASSQDSGLGSSYNEQFF. Here the CDR3 DNA reads TGCGCCAGCAGCCAAGACAGTGGCCTAGGAAGCTCCTACAATGAGCAGTTCTTC.

This clone was counted once. This rearrangement joins TRBV10-2 to TRBJ1-2; 7 nucleotides agree with TRBD1. This CDR3 has 14 residues. Germline V gene sequence: CDR1 WSHSY, CDR2 SAAADI. V was pared by 6 bases and J by 2 bases, with 6 bases of the junction left unmatched. The CDR3 spells CASRVDRTNYGYTF. CDR3 nucleotide sequence: TGCGCCAGCAGGGTGGACAGGACCAACTATGGCTACACCTTC.

This rearrangement joins TRBV7-2 to TRBJ1-5; D remains ambiguous. CDR1 is SGHTA and CDR2 is FQGNSA in the germline V gene. V gave up 6 bases and J gave up 5 bases, with 8 bases separating them. The CDR3 has 12 residues. DNA for the CDR3: TGTGCCAGCAGTCCTTATGATCAGCCCCAGCATTTT. This encodes CASSPYDQPQHF. The complete variable domain, with remaining parts taken from reference TRBV7-2 and TRBJ1-5, reads GAGVSQSPSNKVTEKGKDVELRCDPISGHTALYWYRQSLGQGLEFLIYFQGNSAPDKSGLPSDRFSAERTGGSVSTLTIQRTQQEDSAVYLCASSPYDQPQHFGDGTRLSIL.

This rearrangement joins TRBV29-1 to TRBJ1-5; maybe TRBD1 (6 bases). CDR3 size: 17 residues. In germline, CDR1 is SQVTM, CDR2 ANQGSEA. V was trimmed by 1 base and J by 0 bases, leaving 16 bases between them. Written as DNA, the CDR3 is TGCAGCGTTGAAGTAATCAGGGGATGGGATAGCAATCAGCCCCAGCATTTT. Translating it yields CSVEVIRGWDSNQPQHF. The full variable domain, rest sourced from reference TRBV29-1 and TRBJ1-5, is SAVISQKPSRDICQRGTSLTIQCQVDSQVTMMFWYRQQPGQSLTLIATANQGSEATYESGFVIDKFPISRPNLTFSTLTVSNMSPEDSSIYLCSVEVIRGWDSNQPQHFGDGTRLSIL.